Listed below are T cell receptor beta chains from one sample, sequenced in a study of blood T cell repertoires in COVID-19. Profiled with immunoSEQ multiplex PCR; TCRdb holds only in-frame clones, not every one. Of over 300,000 clones listed, 70% to 90% are singletons. Sequencing was carried out using PBMCs or T cells enriched from blood (not recorded which). Receptors originate from a man aged 25 to 40 who had recovered from COVID-19. Both conserved end residues are part of each CDR3. The D gene is left open where the match is weak. Clone size is given for some rows only: seen once, a few or many times, or a class if the clone is expanded.

cdr3_aa cdr3_length d_call v_call clone_size j_call
CASTQLGGRRTVGYTF 16 . TRBV19 . TRBJ1-2
CASSDTGGYYGYTF 14 . TRBV19 . TRBJ1-2
CSAREPGEQYF 11 . TRBV20-1 . TRBJ2-7
CASSTTGQINYGYTF 15 . TRBV19 . TRBJ1-2
CASRPGTGGGYGYTF 15 TRBD1 TRBV6-5 once TRBJ1-2
CASTLDPDRVNTGELFF 17 TRBD1 TRBV5-1 . TRBJ2-2
CASGLLRAFSGNTIYF 16 . TRBV12-5 once TRBJ1-3
CASSRRPGGTGELFF 15 TRBD2 TRBV6-2/TRBV6-3 . TRBJ2-2
CAWSLSSYEQYF 12 . TRBV30 . TRBJ2-7
CASSTWTGVGYGYTF 15 TRBD1 TRBV5-1 . TRBJ1-2